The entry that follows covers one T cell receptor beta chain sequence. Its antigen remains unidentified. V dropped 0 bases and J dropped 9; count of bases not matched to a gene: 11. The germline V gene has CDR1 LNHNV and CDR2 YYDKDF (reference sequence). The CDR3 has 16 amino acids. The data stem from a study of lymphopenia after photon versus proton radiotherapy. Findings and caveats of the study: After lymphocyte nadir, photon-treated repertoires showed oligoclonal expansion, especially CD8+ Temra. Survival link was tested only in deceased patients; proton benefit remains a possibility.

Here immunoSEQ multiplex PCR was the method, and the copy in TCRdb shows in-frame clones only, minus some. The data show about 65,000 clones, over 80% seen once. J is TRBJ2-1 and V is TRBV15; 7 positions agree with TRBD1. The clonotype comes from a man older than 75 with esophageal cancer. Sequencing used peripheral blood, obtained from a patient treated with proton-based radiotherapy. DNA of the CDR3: TGTGCCACCAGCAGAGACCCAGGGGGATTGACTGGTGAGCAGTTCTTC. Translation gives CATSRDPGGLTGEQFF.